One and the same sample provided the 23 T cell receptor beta chains below, sequenced in a study of metastatic and nonmetastatic thyroid tumors. No patient had received any treatment before thyroid surgery. MiXCR was used by TCRdb to re-call the PCR reads. The sample has about 35,000 clones; 33% are singletons. Sequenced input: tumor tissue. The receptors derive from a female donor with papillary thyroid cancer or a benign thyroid nodule (not recorded which). Some clones in this sample may be carry-over from other donors' samples.

V usage is TRBV5-1 and J usage is TRBJ1-5, with a tentative D call TRBD1 (6 bases). Germline V gene lookup returns CDR1 SGHRS and CDR2 YFSETQ. The V and J ends lost 0 bases and 5 bases respectively, with 9 bases between them. The CDR3 consists of 14 residues. CDR3: CASSLAGGDQPQHF. CDR3 sequence (DNA): TGCGCCAGCAGCTTGGCTGGGGGCGATCAGCCCCAGCATTTT.

This clone has only a few counts. The J gene is TRBJ2-2, the V gene TRBV6-8; 10 bases map to TRBD2. V shed 10 bases and J 4 bases; nucleotides not matched to a gene: 9. Germline V CDR1 and CDR2: MNHGY, SAAAGT. The CDR3 has 15 residues. DNA of the CDR3: TGTGCCACTCAGAGGACTAGCGGAACCACCGGGGAGCTGTTTTTT. This sequence encodes CATQRTSGTTGELFF.

This clone has a single count. V and J are TRBV7-2 and TRBJ1-2; maybe TRBD1 (6 bases). The CDR3 covers 14 residues. CDR1 SGHTA and CDR2 FQGNSA come from the germline V gene. V gave up 0 bases and J gave up 8 bases, with 13 bases separating them. CDR3 residues: CASSLALGGRGYTF. The CDR3 DNA sequence: TGTGCCAGCAGCTTAGCGTTGGGGGGCAGGGGCTACACCTTC.

The rearrangement joins TRBV5-1 to TRBJ1-4; no reliable D call. CDR3 length: 16 amino acids. V was cut by 1 base and J by 4 bases, with 14 bases left in between. Germline V gives CDR1 SGHRS, CDR2 YFSETQ. The CDR3 loop is CASSLSALGGNEKLFF. CDR3 DNA: TGCGCCAGCAGCTTGTCTGCTCTGGGAGGTAATGAAAAACTGTTTTTT.

A few counts support this clone. This chain joins TRBV12-5 and TRBJ2-5; maybe TRBD2 (5 bases). Germline V CDR1 and CDR2: LGHNT, FRNRAP. The V gene lost 5 bases and the J gene lost 7 bases, with 14 bases spanning the gap. This CDR3 has 13 amino acids. The CDR3 protein is CASGETPEGTQYF. DNA for the CDR3: TGTGCTAGTGGTGAAACTCCCGAGGGGACCCAGTACTTC.

This chain links TRBV5-1 with TRBJ2-2; D remains ambiguous. Germline V lookup: CDR1 SGHRS, CDR2 YFSETQ. There are 13 residues in the CDR3. Trimming removed 5 bases at V and 0 bases at J, with 5 bases between. The chain's CDR3 is CASRVTNTGELFF. The CDR3 DNA follows: TGCGCCAGCAGAGTAACGAACACCGGGGAGCTGTTTTTT.

Only a few counts were recorded for this clone. The chain links TRBV6-2 or TRBV6-3 to TRBJ2-1; D gene ambiguous. The CDR3 runs to 14 residues. Trimming removed 3 bases from V and 2 bases from J, with 8 bases in between. Germline CDR1 is MNHEY and CDR2 is SVGEGT. The CDR3 DNA reads as TGTGCCAGCAGTTATATAGGTCCCTACAATGAGCAGTTCTTC. This gives the protein CASSYIGPYNEQFF.

This clone was counted only a few times. This sequence joins TRBV28 and TRBJ1-6; D perhaps matches TRBD1 (5 bases). The CDR3 sequence is 15 residues long. Germline lookup yields CDR1 MDHEN and CDR2 SYDVKM. With 7 bases removed from V and 7 bases from J, the gap between germline ends came to 17 bases. CDR3 DNA sequence: TGTGCCAGCATCGAGTCGCAGGGTGGGAATTCACCCCTCCACTTT. Translation gives CASIESQGGNSPLHF.

CDR3 sequence reads: CSARGRTSVGDTQYF. In DNA form, the CDR3 reads TGCAGTGCTAGAGGCCGGACTAGCGTGGGGGATACGCAGTATTTT. The genes are TRBV20-1 and TRBJ2-3; 9 positions agree with TRBD2. The CDR3 is 15 amino acids. Germline V gene sequence: CDR1 DFQATT, CDR2 SNEGSKA (reference sequence). Trimming removed 1 base from V and 6 bases from J; junction bases left unmatched: 8.

Many counts were recorded for this clone. The rearrangement uses TRBV6-1 and TRBJ1-2, with TRBD1 matching over 7 bases. The CDR3 consists of 14 residues. V gave up 6 bases and J gave up 2 bases; unmatched junction bases: 6. Germline CDR1 and CDR2: MNHNS and SASEGT. The CDR3 coding sequence is TGTGCCAGCAGGCCGACAGGGACCAACTATGGCTACACCTTC. Amino acid sequence: CASRPTGTNYGYTF.

The chain joins TRBV7-3 to TRBJ2-1; no firm D call. Germline CDR1 and CDR2: SGHTA and FQGTGA. This CDR3 is 14 amino acids long. Trimming left V 5 bases short and J 9 bases short, with 17 bases between. CDR3 region: CASSTHPEVGEQFF. The CDR3 region has the DNA TGTGCCAGCAGCACACACCCCGAGGTGGGTGAGCAGTTCTTC.

The chain carries TRBV20-1 and TRBJ2-1; D remains ambiguous. The length of the CDR3 is 13 residues. Germline V CDR1 and CDR2: DFQATT, SNEGSKA (reference sequence). V was cut by 4 bases and J by 4 bases, with 11 bases left in between. CDR3: CSAISDGYNEQFF. CDR3 sequence (DNA): TGCAGTGCTATCTCGGATGGATACAATGAGCAGTTCTTC.

This clone came up a few times. The chain has TRBV24-1 and TRBJ2-7, with unresolved D. The V gene's germline CDR1 is KGHDR and CDR2 SFDVKD. The CDR3 length is 14 residues. The V end lost 3 bases, the J end lost 2 bases, and 10 bases lay between the germline ends. The CDR3 region is CATSDPAYPYEQYF. DNA of the CDR3: TGTGCCACCAGTGATCCAGCCTACCCCTACGAGCAGTACTTC.

This chain links TRBV6-1 with TRBJ2-7; 9 nucleotides match TRBD2. Germline CDR1 and CDR2: MNHNS and SASEGT. J was trimmed by 2 bases and V by 3 bases; bases with no gene match: 5. This CDR3 is 15 amino acids long. CDR3 sequence: CASSEGLASTYEQYF. For the CDR3, the DNA is TGTGCCAGCAGTGAGGGACTAGCCTCAACCTACGAGCAGTACTTC.

This clone came up a few times. V usage is TRBV7-9 and J usage is TRBJ2-1; D may be TRBD2 (5 bases). The germline V and J ends were trimmed by 2 bases and 9 bases, with 5 bases remaining between them. CDR1 SEHNR and CDR2 FQNEAQ come from the germline V gene (reference sequence). CDR3 size: 11 residues. The CDR3 here is CASSLRGEQFF. The CDR3 DNA sequence: TGTGCCAGCAGCTTACGGGGTGAGCAGTTCTTC.

This clone has just one count. The chain employs TRBV5-4 and TRBJ2-1; D might be TRBD1 or TRBD2, each matching 5 bases. The CDR3 spans 17 residues. The germline V and J ends were trimmed by 4 bases and 0 bases, with 17 bases remaining between them. Looked up from germline, CDR1 is SGHNT and CDR2 is YYREEE (reference sequence). This chain's CDR3 is CASSPRAGTSSYNEQFF. CDR3 in DNA: TGTGCCAGCAGCCCGCGCGCCGGGACCAGCTCCTACAATGAGCAGTTCTTC.

V is TRBV19 and J is TRBJ1-2; D gene ambiguous. This CDR3 is built from 12 residues. From germline, CDR1 is LNHDA and CDR2 SQIVND (reference sequence). Between the trimmed V and J ends, which lost 7 bases and 4 bases, there was a span of 10 bases. The chain's CDR3 is CASIGGFYGYTF. CDR3 nucleotide sequence: TGTGCCAGTATCGGAGGGTTCTATGGCTACACCTTC. The full variable domain, its missing parts supplied by reference TRBV19 and TRBJ1-2, is DGGITQSPKYLFRKEGQNVTLSCEQNLNHDAMYWYRQDPGQGLRLIYYSQIVNDFQKGDIAEGYSVSREKKESFPLTVTSAQKNPTAFYLCASIGGFYGYTFGSGTRLTVV.

This clone has only a few counts. Other DNA sequences within the sample encode an identical CDR3. The rearrangement links TRBV11-3 to TRBJ2-7; 12 bases fit TRBD1. V lost 4 bases to trimming and J lost 4 bases; unmatched junction nucleotides: 8. This CDR3 has 16 residues. Germline V CDR1 and CDR2: SGHNT, YENEEA. For the CDR3, the DNA is TGTGCCAGCAGCTCGAACCGGGACAGGGGGCCTTACGAGCAGTACTTC. Translated: CASSSNRDRGPYEQYF. The variable domain in full, completed from reference TRBV11-3 and TRBJ2-7, reads EAGVVQSPRYKIIEKKQPVAFWCNPISGHNTLYWYLQNLGQGPELLIRYENEEAVDDSQLPKDRFSAERLKGVDSTLKIQPAELGDSAVYLCASSSNRDRGPYEQYFGPGTRLTVT.

The chain uses TRBV20-1 and TRBJ2-2; perhaps TRBD2 as D (5 bases). This CDR3 is 15 amino acids long. V shed 4 bases and J shed 3 bases, with 15 bases lying between them. The germline CDR1 and CDR2 sequences are DFQATT and SNEGSKA (reference sequence). The CDR3 coding sequence is TGCAGTGCTAAGGGTGTAAGAGGGCACACCGGGGAGCTGTTTTTT. Translation: CSAKGVRGHTGELFF.

The V gene is TRBV12-3 or TRBV12-4, the J gene TRBJ2-1, with a weak D call TRBD1 (6 bases). V was cut by 6 bases and J by 1 base, with 13 bases left in between. This CDR3 contains 15 residues. The CDR3 nucleotides read TGTGCCAGCAGCCCTGGACAGTGTTCCTACAATGAGCAGTTCTTC. It yields the protein CASSPGQCSYNEQFF.

The count of this clone is one. V is TRBV30 and J is TRBJ2-7; 9 bases map to TRBD1. Germline CDR1 is GTSNPN and CDR2 is SVGIG (reference sequence). The V and J ends lost 5 bases and 0 bases, in that order; junction bases with no gene match: 11. CDR3 length: 16 amino acids. In DNA form, the CDR3 reads TGTGCCTGGGACAGGGGGGACTGGGGGAACTCCTACGAGCAGTACTTC. Protein: CAWDRGDWGNSYEQYF. The complete variable domain, with remaining parts taken from reference TRBV30 and TRBJ2-7, reads SQTIHQWPATLVQPVGSPLSLECTVEGTSNPNLYWYRQAAGRGLQLLFYSVGIGQISSEVPQNLSASRPQDRQFILSSKKLLLSDSGFYLCAWDRGDWGNSYEQYFGPGTRLTVT.

The V and J genes are TRBV10-3 and TRBJ2-2; D is perhaps TRBD2 (5 bases). The V end lost 2 bases, the J end lost 1 base, and 8 bases lay between the germline ends. The CDR3 covers 15 residues. Germline V gives CDR1 ENHRY, CDR2 SYGVKD. CDR3 region: CAISEGEGNTGELFF. CDR3 coding DNA: TGTGCCATCAGTGAGGGCGAGGGGAACACCGGGGAGCTGTTTTTT.

This clone came up a few times. The rearrangement joins TRBV19 to TRBJ1-2, with D hard to call. The ends were cut back, 4 bases at V and 6 bases at J, with 15 bases in the middle. Germline V gives CDR1 LNHDA, CDR2 SQIVND (reference sequence). The CDR3 contains 14 residues. The CDR3 DNA is TGTGCCAGTAGTACCTACGACTTATCCAATGGCTACACCTTC. This sequence encodes CASSTYDLSNGYTF.